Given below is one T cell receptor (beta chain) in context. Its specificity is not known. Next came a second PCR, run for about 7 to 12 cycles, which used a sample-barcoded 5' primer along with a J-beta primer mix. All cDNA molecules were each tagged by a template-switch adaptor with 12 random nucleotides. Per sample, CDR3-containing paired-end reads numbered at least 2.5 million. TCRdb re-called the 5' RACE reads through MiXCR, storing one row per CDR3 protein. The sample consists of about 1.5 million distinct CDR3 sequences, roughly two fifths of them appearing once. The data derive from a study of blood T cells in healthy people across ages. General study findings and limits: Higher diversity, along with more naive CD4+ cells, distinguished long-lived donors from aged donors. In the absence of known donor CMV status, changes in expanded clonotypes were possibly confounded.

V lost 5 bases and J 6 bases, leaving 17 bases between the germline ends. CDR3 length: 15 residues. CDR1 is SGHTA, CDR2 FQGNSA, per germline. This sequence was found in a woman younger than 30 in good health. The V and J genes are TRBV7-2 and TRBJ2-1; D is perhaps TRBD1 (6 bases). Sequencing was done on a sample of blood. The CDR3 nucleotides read TGTGCCAGCAGCCCTAAGAAGGTACAGGGCAATGAGCAGTTCTTC. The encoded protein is CASSPKKVQGNEQFF. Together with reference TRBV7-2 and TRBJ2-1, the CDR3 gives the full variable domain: GAGVSQSPSNKVTEKGKDVELRCDPISGHTALYWYRQSLGQGLEFLIYFQGNSAPDKSGLPSDRFSAERTGGSVSTLTIQRTQQEDSAVYLCASSPKKVQGNEQFFGPGTRLTVL.